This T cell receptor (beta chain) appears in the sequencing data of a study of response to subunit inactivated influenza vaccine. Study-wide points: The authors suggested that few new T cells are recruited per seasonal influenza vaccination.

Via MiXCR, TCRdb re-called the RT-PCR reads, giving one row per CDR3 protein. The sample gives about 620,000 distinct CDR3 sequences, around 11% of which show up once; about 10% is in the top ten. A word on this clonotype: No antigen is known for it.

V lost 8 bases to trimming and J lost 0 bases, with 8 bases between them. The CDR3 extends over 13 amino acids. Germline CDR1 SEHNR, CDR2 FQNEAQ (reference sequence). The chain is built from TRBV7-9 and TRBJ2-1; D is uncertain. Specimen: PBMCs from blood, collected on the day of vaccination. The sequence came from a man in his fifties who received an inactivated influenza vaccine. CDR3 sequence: CASGGISYNEQFF. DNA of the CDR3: TGTGCCAGCGGTGGGATCTCCTACAATGAGCAGTTCTTC.